The source of this TCR beta chain is a study of blood T cell repertoires in COVID-19. Whole-study context: From the United States, Italy and Spain came samples of acute and convalescent COVID-19.

As processed by the authors: Scientists estimated how many nucleated cells there were by amplifying reference gene primers. Repertoires were generated with immunoSEQ multiplex PCR, while TCRdb's copy carries only in-frame clones and drops some. V and J calls plus clone size are reproduced from that table; the DNA served to infer D and trimming. The table lists over 30,000 clones, approximately 91% of them singletons. The CDR3 totals 15 residues. The germline gives CDR1 SEHNR, CDR2 FQNEAQ (reference sequence). The V gene end was trimmed by 4 bases and the J gene end by 9 bases; junction bases not matched to a gene: 7.

Sequencing was carried out using peripheral blood. The TCR sequence derives from a man between 65 and 85 years old with active COVID-19. The V gene is TRBV7-9, the J gene TRBJ2-1; 12 bases match TRBD2. The chain's CDR3 is CASSSRLAGVGEQFF. In nucleotides, the CDR3 is TGTGCCAGCAGCTCCCGACTAGCGGGAGTGGGTGAGCAGTTCTTC.